These 7 T cell receptor beta chains came from one sample sequenced in a study of shared clonotypes between healthy human individuals. The data were produced by immunoSEQ multiplex PCR, yet TCRdb's version contains in-frame clones alone and is incomplete. The sample holds 2 million to 2.5 million clones, about 95% seen once. It was CD45RO-negative cells, positively selected for CCR7, that made up naive CD8 cells, with terminally differentiated effector memory CD45RA+ cells excluded. Material for sequencing was naive CD8+ T cells sorted from blood. Receptors originate from a young man in good health.

As to this clone: This same CDR3 is encoded by further DNA sequences in the sample. This chain uses TRBV5-4 with TRBJ2-1; possibly TRBD2 for D (5 bases). Germline V CDR1 and CDR2: SGHNT, YYREEE (reference sequence). V lost 0 bases and J lost 7, with 8 bases in between. CDR3 length equals 13 residues. The CDR3 DNA sequence: TGTGCCAGCAGCTTGGCGGGCGGGAATGAGCAGTTCTTC. It translates to CASSLAGGNEQFF. The full variable domain, with the rest looked up from reference TRBV5-4 and TRBJ2-1, is ETGVTQSPTHLIKTRGQQVTLRCSSQSGHNTVSWYQQALGQGPQFIFQYYREEENGRGNFPPRFSGLQFPNYSSELNVNALELDDSALYLCASSLAGGNEQFFGPGTRLTVL.

V gene TRBV7-6 combines with J gene TRBJ1-1, with D hard to call. CDR1 and CDR2 from the germline V gene are SGHVS and FNYEAQ. The V end lost 1 base, the J end lost 1 base, and 16 bases lay between the germline ends. CDR3 length: 17 residues. The CDR3, as DNA: TGTGCCAGCAGCTTAGGTATGGCAGACGAAAAGAACACTGAAGCTTTCTTT. This codes for CASSLGMADEKNTEAFF.

The chain carries TRBV30 and TRBJ2-3; D is possibly TRBD1 or TRBD2 (5 bases each). V was trimmed by 5 bases and J by 0 bases, leaving 21 bases between them. The germline CDR1 and CDR2 sequences are GTSNPN and SVGIG (reference sequence). The CDR3 loop spans 17 amino acids. Here the CDR3 reads CAWSGTADRPSTDTQYF. CDR3 coding DNA: TGTGCCTGGTCCGGGACCGCTGACCGACCTAGCACAGATACGCAGTATTTT.

This chain links TRBV5-4 with TRBJ1-2; tentatively, D is TRBD1 (5 bases). Germline CDR1 and CDR2: SGHNT and YYREEE (reference sequence). The CDR3 has 15 residues. Trimming shortened V by 2 bases and J by 8 bases, and 19 bases separated the two germline ends. The CDR3 loop is CASSLSLEGSAGYTF. As DNA, the CDR3 is TGTGCCAGCAGCTTAAGTTTGGAGGGGTCGGCGGGCTACACCTTC.

This chain uses TRBV6-5 with TRBJ2-5; 7 positions agree with TRBD2. The CDR3 has 15 amino acids. V lost 2 bases to trimming and J lost 9 bases; unmatched junction nucleotides: 12. The germline CDR1 and CDR2 sequences are MNHEY and SVGAGI. This CDR3 reads CASSYIGGLRDSQYF. CDR3 bases: TGTGCCAGCAGTTACATCGGGGGACTAAGAGACTCCCAGTACTTC.

The table lists this clone with a count of one. Other DNA sequences from this sample encode an identical CDR3 as well. This rearrangement joins TRBV6-5 to TRBJ2-7; D is undetermined. Germline V gene sequence: CDR1 MNHEY, CDR2 SVGAGI. CDR3 size: 13 residues. V shed 0 bases and J shed 3 bases, with 6 bases lying between them. CDR3 in amino acids: CASSYSQRYEQYF. DNA for the CDR3: TGTGCCAGCAGTTACTCCCAGCGCTACGAGCAGTACTTC.

This clone occurred once. The rearrangement uses TRBV2 and TRBJ2-3; tentative D call: TRBD1 (5 bases). Germline V lookup: CDR1 SNHLY, CDR2 FYNNEI. Trimming pared 4 bases from V and 6 bases from J, leaving 14 bases between. The CDR3 is made up of 14 amino acids. The CDR3 loop reads CASSAYPGPDTQYF. The CDR3 nucleotides are TGTGCCAGCAGTGCCTACCCAGGGCCGGATACGCAGTATTTT.